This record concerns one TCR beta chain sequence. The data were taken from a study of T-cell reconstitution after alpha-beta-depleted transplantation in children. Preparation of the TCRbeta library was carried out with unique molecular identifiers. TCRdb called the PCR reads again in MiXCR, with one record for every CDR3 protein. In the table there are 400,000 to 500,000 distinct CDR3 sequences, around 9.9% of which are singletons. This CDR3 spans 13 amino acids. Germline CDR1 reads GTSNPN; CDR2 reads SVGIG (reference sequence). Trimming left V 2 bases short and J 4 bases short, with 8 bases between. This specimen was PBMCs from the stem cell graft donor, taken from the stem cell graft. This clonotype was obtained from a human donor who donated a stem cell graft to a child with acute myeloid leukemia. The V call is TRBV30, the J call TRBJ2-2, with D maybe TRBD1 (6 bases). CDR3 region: CAWSLGGTGELFF. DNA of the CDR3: TGTGCCTGGAGTTTAGGGGGCACCGGGGAGCTGTTTTTT.